This T cell receptor (beta chain) stems from a study of blood T cells in healthy people across ages. Germline-derived CDR1 and CDR2 are SGHDT and YYEEEE. The CDR3 runs 13 residues. Trimming removed 4 bases at V and 3 bases at J, with 11 bases between. This clonotype has just a few counts. Using a J-beta primer mix together with a sample-barcoded 5' primer, a second PCR was run for roughly 7 to 11 cycles. TCRdb recomputed calls from the 5' RACE reads with MiXCR, one row per CDR3 protein. This table has over 1.5 million distinct CDR3 sequences, 40% to 55% appearing once. Sequencing was carried out using blood. This receptor was obtained from a woman between 40 and 50 years old in good health. The chain has TRBV5-6 and TRBJ2-7, with unresolved D. CDR3 protein: CASSRLRVYEQYF. The CDR3 nucleotides are TGTGCCAGCAGCCGATTGCGCGTCTACGAGCAGTACTTC.